Described below is a single TCR beta chain sequence and its context. The antigen is not known. This entry comes from a study of cytomegalovirus exposure and HLA in healthy donors. The study's findings and limits: There were about 160 TCR beta chains listed as cytomegalovirus-associated. Later findings reportedly placed an Asian-associated ancestry cluster below the approximately 650-donor mean for N-insertions. Near-uniform donor sequencing depth was presumed by presence/absence analyses. TCR beta V- and J-gene trimming, according to a later analysis, was linked to a missense DCLRE1C variant.

The V and J ends lost 3 bases and 2 bases respectively, with 16 bases between them. Looked up from germline, CDR1 is SQVTM and CDR2 is ANQGSEA. CDR3 length: 15 residues. Vbeta (60) and Jbeta (13) primers were used in the PCR. Clones were read by immunoSEQ multiplex PCR, and TCRdb kept only the in-frame ones, dropping some. Of about 65,000 clones in the sample, roughly 78% were seen once. The TCR originated in a woman under 40 in good health and CMV-seronegative. The chain combines TRBV29-1 with TRBJ1-2, with TRBD1 as a possible D gene (5 bases). The sample comprised PBMCs. CDR3 nucleotides: TGCAGCGTTGAGGGGATACGTGGGGCAAACTATGGCTACACCTTC. Amino acid sequence: CSVEGIRGANYGYTF.